This record concerns one TCR beta chain sequence. Antigen: not known. This specimen comes from a study of cytomegalovirus exposure and HLA in healthy donors. Nominal health characterized the donors when sampled, though unrecorded immune exposures were likely. Study observations and caveats: In a later analysis, a missense DCLRE1C variant was linked to TCR beta V- and J-gene trimming. A later analysis linked around 15,000 TCR beta sequences to HLA alleles at 0.05 false discovery rate.

The study ran its PCR with 60 Vbeta and 13 Jbeta primers. Assay: immunoSEQ multiplex PCR; the TCRdb copy retains only in-frame clones and omits some. The ten top clones account for roughly 0.98%, within a sample of 200,000 to 250,000 clones. The germline gives CDR1 SGHTA, CDR2 FQGNSA. This CDR3 is 16 amino acids long. V dropped 3 bases and J dropped 3; count of bases not matched to a gene: 8. The sequenced sample consisted of PBMCs. The chain combines TRBV7-2 with TRBJ2-3, with TRBD2 matching over 8 bases. This sequence was found in a woman in her twenties or thirties in good health and CMV-seropositive. The CDR3 reads CASSFLAGYGTDTQYF. Here the CDR3 DNA reads TGTGCCAGCAGCTTCTTAGCGGGATATGGGACAGATACGCAGTATTTT.